These 31 T cell receptor beta chains came from one sample sequenced in a study of T cell responses to AZD1222 COVID-19 vaccine. This table comes from immunoSEQ multiplex PCR, and its TCRdb copy is limited to in-frame clones, with some not included. The table has more than 250,000 clones, approximately 93% seen once. The source was peripheral blood, collected on day 0 of AZD1222 vaccination. Every receptor here comes from an adult in good health.

The chain carries TRBV6-5 and TRBJ1-5, with TRBD1 as a possible D gene (6 bases). Germline V gene sequence: CDR1 MNHEY, CDR2 SVGAGI. The CDR3 totals 14 residues. Trimming removed 7 bases from V and 3 bases from J, with 13 bases in between. CDR3 bases: TGTGCCAGCAATATCAGGGGTCCCAATCAGCCCCAGCATTTT. Protein sequence: CASNIRGPNQPQHF.

The chain uses TRBV11-2 and TRBJ2-2; D remains ambiguous. This CDR3 is 14 amino acids long. Germline CDR1 is SGHAT and CDR2 is FQNNGV. Deletions cut 2 bases from V and 4 bases from J, with 8 bases between. DNA for the CDR3: TGTGCCAGCAGCTTACGGCAAATCACCGGGGAGCTGTTTTTT. Its protein product is CASSLRQITGELFF.

This rearrangement joins TRBV6-2 or TRBV6-3 to TRBJ1-2; D is ambiguous. Germline CDR1 reads MNHEY; CDR2 reads SVGEGT. V was cut by 2 bases and J by 2 bases, with 9 bases left in between. CDR3 length: 14 residues. As DNA, the CDR3 is TGTGCCAGCAGTTACAACGGCCCCAACTATGGCTACACCTTC. This encodes CASSYNGPNYGYTF.

The chain links TRBV6-5 to TRBJ1-5; 7 positions agree with TRBD1. The germline CDR1 and CDR2 sequences are MNHEY and SVGAGI. V lost 2 bases, J lost 7 bases, and 2 bases stayed unmatched. The CDR3 is 13 residues long. The CDR3 bases are TGTGCCAGCAGTTACGCACAGGGGCAGCCCCAGCATTTT. This codes for CASSYAQGQPQHF.

This chain uses TRBV5-1 with TRBJ2-5; 7 bases line up with TRBD1. V shed 4 bases and J 3 bases; nucleotides not matched to a gene: 3. CDR3 length: 13 residues. Germline lookup yields CDR1 SGHRS and CDR2 YFSETQ. The CDR3 sequence is CASSVDRKETQYF. The CDR3 DNA reads as TGCGCCAGCAGCGTGGACAGGAAAGAGACCCAGTACTTC.

J is TRBJ2-5 and V is TRBV4-1, with D unclear. The V end was cut by 4 bases, the J end by 5 bases, with 8 bases between. Germline CDR1 MGHRA, CDR2 YSYEKL. The CDR3 runs to 12 residues. The CDR3 loop is CASSRPFETQYF. In DNA form, the CDR3 reads TGCGCCAGCAGCCGGCCCTTCGAGACCCAGTACTTC.

The chain combines TRBV7-2 with TRBJ1-1; D uncertain. The CDR3 consists of 13 residues. Germline lookup yields CDR1 SGHTA and CDR2 FQGNSA. V lost 6 bases to trimming and J lost 0 bases, with 8 bases between them. The CDR3 nucleotides read TGTGCCAGCAGACTTTATATGAACACTGAAGCTTTCTTT. Protein product: CASRLYMNTEAFF.

The rearrangement joins TRBV28 to TRBJ2-7, with 8 bases aligning to TRBD2. This CDR3 is built from 17 residues. The junction had 24 bases not matched to a gene; V was cut back by 10 bases and J by 7 bases. CDR1 is MDHEN and CDR2 is SYDVKM in the germline V gene. The CDR3 reads CATGGVGEGRILGEQYF. In nucleotides, the CDR3 is TGTGCCACCGGGGGGGTTGGCGAGGGCAGGATCTTGGGGGAGCAGTACTTC.

The gene calls are TRBV19 and TRBJ1-5; D call uncertain. The CDR3 is 15 residues long. V shed 5 bases and J shed 0 bases, with 11 bases lying between them. CDR1 LNHDA and CDR2 SQIVND come from the germline V gene (reference sequence). The CDR3 here is CASSERENSNQPQHF. As DNA, the CDR3 is TGTGCCAGTAGTGAACGGGAAAATAGCAATCAGCCCCAGCATTTT.

The rearrangement uses TRBV7-3 and TRBJ2-3; 9 bases are a match to TRBD2. This CDR3 comprises 15 residues. Germline CDR1 reads SGHTA; CDR2 reads FQGTGA. Trimming removed 1 base from V and 5 bases from J; junction bases left unmatched: 4. Here the CDR3 reads CASSLSGGAVDTQYF. CDR3 bases: TGTGCCAGCAGCTTAAGCGGGGGGGCTGTAGATACGCAGTATTTT.

The chain is built from TRBV5-8 and TRBJ1-2, with 7 bases lining up with TRBD1. CDR1 and CDR2 from the germline V gene are SGHTS and YDEGEE. The length of the CDR3 is 18 residues. J gave up 1 base and V 5 bases, and 17 bases lay outside the gene matches. CDR3 loop: CASRLTGIVLGVNYGYTF. CDR3 DNA sequence: TGTGCCAGCAGATTGACAGGGATCGTTCTGGGGGTTAACTATGGCTACACCTTC.

The CDR3 nucleotides read TGTGCCAGCAGAGACCGAGGATACGAGCAGTACTTC. Amino acid sequence: CASRDRGYEQYF. V gene TRBV11-2 combines with J gene TRBJ2-7; D remains unclear. CDR3 length: 12 amino acids. CDR1 is SGHAT and CDR2 is FQNNGV in the germline V gene. V lost 6 bases to trimming and J lost 4 bases, with 10 bases between them.

This chain joins TRBV27 and TRBJ2-3; D possibly corresponds to TRBD2 (5 bases). V was trimmed by 2 bases and J by 1 base, leaving 13 bases between them. Germline V gives CDR1 MNHEY, CDR2 SMNVEV (reference sequence). The CDR3 is 16 residues long. CDR3 in amino acids: CASSLRRLAGTDTQYF. In nucleotides, the CDR3 is TGTGCCAGCAGTTTACGAAGGCTAGCAGGCACAGATACGCAGTATTTT.

The chain couples TRBV9 to TRBJ2-1; maybe TRBD1 (6 bases). Per the germline V gene, CDR1 is SGDLS and CDR2 is YYNGEE. Trimming removed 4 bases from V and 6 bases from J, with 17 bases in between. The length of the CDR3 is 15 residues. The CDR3 coding sequence is TGTGCCAGCAGCCCCCAGGGGTCCCCCCCCAATGAGCAGTTCTTC. Translating it yields CASSPQGSPPNEQFF.

The chain links TRBV28 to TRBJ2-7, with 8 bases identical to TRBD2. The CDR3 is 14 residues long. Per germline, CDR1 MDHEN and CDR2 SYDVKM. With 7 bases clipped from V and 6 bases from J, the junction kept 11 bases outside the gene matches. CDR3 DNA: TGTGCCAGCACCCAACCCGTAAGCGGGAGCGAGCAGTACTTC. It encodes CASTQPVSGSEQYF.

This sequence joins TRBV7-9 and TRBJ2-3; D uncertain. The CDR3 contains 12 residues. With 1 base removed from V and 9 bases from J, the gap between germline ends came to 8 bases. Looked up from germline, CDR1 is SEHNR and CDR2 is FQNEAQ (reference sequence). CDR3 loop: CASSLDMGTQYF. The CDR3 DNA follows: TGTGCCAGCAGCTTAGATATGGGAACGCAGTATTTT.

This chain links TRBV19 with TRBJ2-1; 7 bases agree with TRBD1. The CDR3 length is 13 residues. From germline, CDR1 is LNHDA and CDR2 SQIVND (reference sequence). V lost 10 bases to trimming and J lost 3 bases; unmatched junction nucleotides: 6. CDR3: CATTGQLYNEQFF. CDR3 nucleotides: TGTGCCACCACGGGACAGCTCTACAATGAGCAGTTCTTC.

The gene calls are TRBV9 and TRBJ1-1; tentatively, D is TRBD1 (6 bases). This CDR3 is built from 16 residues. Trimming took 0 bases from V and 2 from J, leaving 14 bases between them. The germline V gene encodes CDR1 SGDLS and CDR2 YYNGEE. CDR3 residues: CASSVAGGGLNTEAFF. In DNA, the CDR3 is TGTGCCAGCAGCGTAGCCGGAGGGGGGCTAAACACTGAAGCTTTCTTT.

This clone was found once. The V gene is TRBV6-2 or TRBV6-3, the J gene TRBJ2-5; D call uncertain. V was clipped by 2 bases and J by 5 bases, with 9 bases between them. The CDR3 consists of 13 residues. Germline loops: CDR1 MNHEY, CDR2 SVGEGT. Here the CDR3 reads CASSYNGLETQYF. Here the CDR3 DNA reads TGTGCCAGCAGTTACAATGGTTTGGAGACCCAGTACTTC.

J is TRBJ1-5 and V is TRBV27; D is unclear. V was cut by 2 bases and J by 2 bases, with 10 bases left in between. CDR3 size: 15 residues. The V gene's germline CDR1 is MNHEY and CDR2 SMNVEV (reference sequence). The CDR3 loop is CASSLGALGNQPQHF. CDR3 coding DNA: TGTGCCAGCAGTTTAGGAGCGCTGGGCAATCAGCCCCAGCATTTT.

The chain joins TRBV18 to TRBJ2-2; 8 bases line up with TRBD1. This CDR3 contains 18 residues. The V gene end was trimmed by 4 bases and the J gene end by 2 bases; junction bases not matched to a gene: 12. The germline gives CDR1 KGHSH, CDR2 LQKENI. In DNA, the CDR3 is TGTGCCAGCTCACAGGGACAGGCCAGACTTCCCAACACCGGGGAGCTGTTTTTT. Translated: CASSQGQARLPNTGELFF. The full variable domain, completed using reference TRBV18 and TRBJ2-2, is NAGVMQNPRHLVRRRGQEARLRCSPMKGHSHVYWYRQLPEEGLKFMVYLQKENIIDESGMPKERFSAEFPKEGPSILRIQQVVRGDSAAYFCASSQGQARLPNTGELFFGEGSRLTVL.

A single count supports this clone. The chain couples TRBV28 to TRBJ1-3; no firm D call. Between the trimmed V and J ends, which lost 3 bases and 2 bases, there was a span of 8 bases. Germline loops: CDR1 MDHEN, CDR2 SYDVKM. The CDR3 sequence is 14 residues long. This CDR3 is CASSLGIAGNTIYF. CDR3 DNA: TGTGCCAGCAGTTTGGGGATAGCTGGAAACACCATATATTTT.

The gene calls are TRBV19 and TRBJ2-1, with 7 bases identical to TRBD1. Germline assignment: CDR1 LNHDA and CDR2 SQIVND (reference sequence). The V gene end was trimmed by 4 bases and the J gene end by 6 bases; junction bases not matched to a gene: 3. The CDR3 runs to 13 residues. The CDR3 DNA follows: TGTGCCAGTAGTAGAGGACAGGCCAATGAGCAGTTCTTC. Its translation: CASSRGQANEQFF.

The rearrangement links TRBV7-9 to TRBJ2-7; TRBD2 matches 9 bases. CDR1 is SEHNR and CDR2 is FQNEAQ in the germline V gene (reference sequence). The CDR3 length is 14 residues. Trimming removed 3 bases from V and 3 bases from J; junction bases left unmatched: 3. The CDR3 sequence: CASSFYSGGYEQYF. The CDR3 DNA sequence: TGTGCCAGCAGCTTCTATAGCGGGGGCTACGAGCAGTACTTC.

The V gene is TRBV3-1 (or the pseudogene TRBV3-2), the J gene TRBJ1-1; D remains unclear. The CDR3 sequence is 12 residues long. With 4 bases removed from V and 8 bases from J, the gap between germline ends came to 11 bases. Germline CDR1 LGHDT, CDR2 YNNKEL (reference sequence). This chain's CDR3 is CASSLPGLEAFF. CDR3 sequence (DNA): TGTGCCAGCAGCCTTCCGGGGTTAGAAGCTTTCTTT.

This clone was seen only once. This CDR3 reads CASTLPTDLHGYTF. The CDR3 DNA reads TGTGCCAGCACCCTCCCCACGGATTTACATGGCTACACCTTC. The rearrangement links TRBV6-5 to TRBJ1-2; D call uncertain. With 7 bases removed from V and 6 bases from J, the gap between germline ends came to 18 bases. Germline CDR1 reads MNHEY; CDR2 reads SVGAGI. The CDR3 length is 14 residues.

The J gene is TRBJ1-5, the V gene TRBV28; a weak D match, TRBD1 (5 bases). The germline V gene has CDR1 MDHEN and CDR2 SYDVKM. Trimming cost V 3 bases and J 0 bases, with 15 bases left between them. The CDR3 has 17 amino acids. The chain's CDR3 is CASSFSPGHYSNQPQHF. CDR3 DNA: TGTGCCAGCAGTTTCTCGCCAGGGCATTATAGCAATCAGCCCCAGCATTTT.

The CDR3 spells CASTYRGREDTQYF. In nucleotides, the CDR3 is TGTGCCAGCACCTACAGGGGGCGCGAAGATACGCAGTATTTT. The chain links TRBV2 to TRBJ2-3; 9 nucleotides match TRBD1. The CDR3 extends over 14 amino acids. Germline V CDR1 and CDR2: SNHLY, FYNNEI. The V segment lost 7 bases and the J segment 5 bases; nucleotides outside the gene matches: 7.

The chain has TRBV7-3 and TRBJ2-1; D is perhaps TRBD2 (5 bases). The CDR3 sequence is 15 residues long. The germline CDR1 and CDR2 sequences are SGHTA and FQGTGA. Trimming removed 4 bases at V and 7 bases at J, with 17 bases between. Written as DNA, the CDR3 is TGTGCCAGCAGCTCACAGTTAAGAGGGTCGAATGAGCAGTTCTTC. It specifies CASSSQLRGSNEQFF.

This chain joins TRBV5-1 and TRBJ2-2; D gene uncertain. V was cut by 4 bases and J by 3 bases, with 4 bases left in between. The CDR3 length is 12 residues. Germline V lookup: CDR1 SGHRS, CDR2 YFSETQ. CDR3 sequence: CASSDHTGELFF. The CDR3 bases are TGCGCCAGCAGCGATCACACCGGGGAGCTGTTTTTT.

The rearrangement joins TRBV5-1 to TRBJ2-7; D gene ambiguous. Per the germline V gene, CDR1 is SGHRS and CDR2 is YFSETQ. V lost 6 bases and J lost 3, with 25 bases in between. The CDR3 contains 17 residues. Here the CDR3 reads CASTPGPTEDYYYEQYF. In DNA, the CDR3 is TGCGCCAGCACCCCGGGCCCTACAGAAGATTATTACTACGAGCAGTACTTC. The entire variable domain, with the rest obtained from reference TRBV5-1 and TRBJ2-7, is as follows: KAGVTQTPRYLIKTRGQQVTLSCSPISGHRSVSWYQQTPGQGLQFLFEYFSETQRNKGNFPGRFSGRQFSNSRSEMNVSTLELGDSALYLCASTPGPTEDYYYEQYFGPGTRLTVT.